Listed below are T cell receptor beta chains from one sample, sequenced in a study of blood T cell repertoires in COVID-19. Only in-frame clones appear in the TCRdb table, and some are missing; sequencing was by immunoSEQ multiplex PCR. Counted here are some 530,000 clones, approximately 85% occurring once; the ten biggest clones make up roughly 3.2%. Input material: peripheral blood. The receptors originated from a human donor in a cohort sampled during active COVID-19. CDR3s include the opening cysteine and the closing phenylalanine or tryptophan. The D gene is left open where the match is weak. Clone size is not always given. Where it is, it says once, few, many or a class for expanded clones.

NA TRBD1 TRBJ1-1 TRBV5-4 TGTGCCAGCAGCTTAAGACAGGGACCCACTGAAGCTTTCTTT CASSLRQGPTEAFF
NA NA TRBJ1-2 TRBV28 TGTGCCAGCAGTTTATGGGGCAGGACAATAAGGGGTCGCTATGGCTACACCTTC CASSLWGRTIRGRYGYTF
NA TRBD1 TRBJ1-1 TRBV6-4 TGTGCCAGCAGGGTGACAGGGAGAGAAACTGAAGCTTTCTTT CASRVTGRETEAFF
NA NA TRBJ2-7 TRBV3-1/TRBV3-2 TGTGCCAGCAGCCATTCCGGTAGACTGTTCTACGAGCAGTACTTC CASSHSGRLFYEQYF
NA NA TRBJ2-1 TRBV29-1 TGCAGCGGGGGGGAGGAATCTTGGTACAATGAGCAGTTCTTC CSGGEESWYNEQFF
NA NA TRBJ1-5 TRBV6-5 TGTGCCAGCAGCAAACTAGAGGGCAATCAGCCCCAGCATTTT CASSKLEGNQPQHF
NA NA TRBJ1-1 TRBV28 TGTGCCAGCAGCGGCGCAGGGAGGGATGTGAACACTGAAGCTTTCTTT CASSGAGRDVNTEAFF
NA NA TRBJ1-2 TRBV30 TGTGCCTGGAGCCTCATCGGGCAGGGCCCCCCCTTC CAWSLIGQGPPF
once NA TRBJ2-2 TRBV5-1 TGCGCCAGCAGAGTTCAACTAGCCTACACCGGGGAGCTGTTTTTT CASRVQLAYTGELFF
NA TRBD2 TRBJ2-7 TRBV6-5 TGTGCCAGCAGTCAACTAGCGGGAGACTACGAGCAGTACTTC CASSQLAGDYEQYF
NA NA TRBJ1-5 TRBV18 TGTGCCAGCTCACAAGTCGACAGCACGTATTCAGCCCAGCATTTT CASSQVDSTYSAQHF
NA TRBD1 TRBJ2-7 TRBV28 TGTGCCAGCTTCACCACAGGGACAGGACTCTACGAGCAGTACTTC CASFTTGTGLYEQYF
NA NA TRBJ2-7 TRBV30 TGTGCCTGGAGTGTTAATGGGGGCCCCTACGAGCAGTACTTC CAWSVNGGPYEQYF
NA TRBD2 TRBJ2-2 TRBV5-4 TGTGCCAGCAGCTGGACTAGCGGTGAGGGCGGGGAGCTGTTTTTT CASSWTSGEGGELFF
few NA TRBJ1-2 TRBV18 TGTGCCAGCTCACCGGACACAAACTATGGCTACACCTTC CASSPDTNYGYTF
NA NA TRBJ2-7 TRBV15 TGTGCCACTCGAATCCAGGGTTTAAGTGGCGAGCAGTACTTC CATRIQGLSGEQYF
once TRBD2 TRBJ2-2 TRBV7-3 TGTGCCAGCAGCCAATTTCGGACTAGCGGGAGATCCCAGGGGGAGCTGTTTTTT CASSQFRTSGRSQGELFF
NA TRBD2 TRBJ2-7 TRBV7-2 TGTGCCAGCACTAAGACTAGCGGGAGCCCTCTGTTTCCCTACGAGCAGTACTTC CASTKTSGSPLFPYEQYF
NA NA TRBJ1-2 TRBV3-1/TRBV3-2 TGTGCCAGCAGCTCGAGCAGGGGTCCATATGGCTACACCTTC CASSSSRGPYGYTF
NA TRBD1 TRBJ1-1 TRBV5-1 TGCGCCAGCAGCTTGGAAGGGGGCCCTTTGAACACTGAAGCTTTCTTT CASSLEGGPLNTEAFF
NA NA TRBJ2-7 TRBV2 TGTGCCAGCAGTGGACCGCTTGGAGCGGGCTCAACCTACGAGCAGTACTTC CASSGPLGAGSTYEQYF
NA NA TRBJ2-2 TRBV2 TGTGCCAGCAGTGAATTGAGGACCGGGGAGCTGTTTTTT CASSELRTGELFF
NA TRBD1 TRBJ2-1 TRBV11-2 TGTGCCAGCAGCTCTCAGGGGGCCCCTTCCTACAATGAGCAGTTCTTC CASSSQGAPSYNEQFF
once TRBD2 TRBJ2-3 TRBV19 TGTGCCAGTAGTATATCGACTAGCGGCGTGCGGTGGGATACGCAGTATTTT CASSISTSGVRWDTQYF
NA TRBD1 TRBJ1-2 TRBV5-1 TGCGCCAGCAGCTTAGGACAGGGAACCTATGGCTACACCTTC CASSLGQGTYGYTF
NA NA TRBJ2-7 TRBV5-1 TGCGCCAGCAGGGACTGGCGGGACGAGCAGTACTTC CASRDWRDEQYF
once NA TRBJ2-7 TRBV6-2/TRBV6-3 TGTGCCAGCAGTTACTCAGGAAAGAGGCCGCCAGAGCAGTACTTC CASSYSGKRPPEQYF
few NA TRBJ2-1 TRBV18 TGTGCCAGCTCACCACAACAGGATAGTTACAATGAGCAGTTCTTC CASSPQQDSYNEQFF
few TRBD1 TRBJ1-6 TRBV5-6 TGTGCCAGCAGCTTTCGACAGGGTGGGAATTCACCCCTCCACTTT CASSFRQGGNSPLHF
NA NA TRBJ1-1 TRBV3-1/TRBV3-2 TGTGCCAGCAGCCAAGCCACGGTGAACACTGAAGCTTTCTTT CASSQATVNTEAFF
few NA TRBJ1-6 TRBV6-6 TGTGCCAGCAGTTACTCGTTTGCAGGCCATAATTCACCCCTCCACTTT CASSYSFAGHNSPLHF
NA NA TRBJ1-2 TRBV10-3 TGTGCCATCAGTCTTCTAATGGACAGCCCTCAGAATGGCTACACCTTC CAISLLMDSPQNGYTF
NA TRBD1 TRBJ1-1 TRBV19 TGTGCCAGTAGTTCTAGGACAGGGGCGAACACTGAAGCTTTCTTT CASSSRTGANTEAFF
few NA TRBJ2-1 TRBV9 TGTGCCAGCAGCATGGAAGGGACTTCCAATGAGCAGTTCTTC CASSMEGTSNEQFF
few TRBD1 TRBJ1-3 TRBV28 TGTGCCAGCATTCCGGGGGTGAGACAGGGTACAAACACCATATATTTT CASIPGVRQGTNTIYF
NA TRBD1 TRBJ2-1 TRBV25-1 TGTGCCAGCAGTGAAGGGACAGGGGCCCTCAATGAGCAGTTCTTC CASSEGTGALNEQFF
NA NA TRBJ2-1 TRBV24-1 TGTGCCACCAGTGAAAGGGGGGGGAGGCTTTCTAATGAGCAGTTCTTC CATSERGGRLSNEQFF
few TRBD1 TRBJ1-2 TRBV5-6 TGTGCCAGCAGCCGTCCCGAGGGGGCTTATGGCTACACCTTC CASSRPEGAYGYTF
NA NA TRBJ1-5 TRBV20-1 TGCAGTGCTAGTTATTGGGTGACGGGGGGCTCCAATCAGCCCCAGCATTTT CSASYWVTGGSNQPQHF
NA TRBD1 TRBJ2-1 TRBV27 TGTGCCAGCAGTATATCGGGACAGCTGTGGAATGAGCAGTTCTTC CASSISGQLWNEQFF
NA TRBD2 TRBJ2-7 TRBV27 TGTGCCAGCAGTGAAAGGGCGACTAGCGGGAAGGGTGAGCAGTACTTC CASSERATSGKGEQYF
NA TRBD2 TRBJ2-1 TRBV10-1 TGCGCCAGCAGTGAGACTAGCGGGAGTAAAATAGATGAGCAGTTCTTC CASSETSGSKIDEQFF
NA TRBD2 TRBJ2-1 TRBV11-2 TGTGCCAGCACGAGGCTAGCGGGGGGCAATGAGCAGTTCTTC CASTRLAGGNEQFF
few TRBD2 TRBJ2-3 TRBV18 TGTGCCAGCTCAGGGACTAGCGGAAAACCAGGGGGCACAGATACGCAGTATTTT CASSGTSGKPGGTDTQYF
once TRBD1 TRBJ2-7 TRBV28 TGTGCCAGCAGTTCTGGGACAGGGGATCTAGAGCAGTACTTC CASSSGTGDLEQYF
NA TRBD2 TRBJ2-3 TRBV2 TGTGCCAGGGAGACTAGCGGGAGGTCCACAGATACGCAGTATTTT CARETSGRSTDTQYF
NA NA TRBJ1-4 TRBV2 TGTGCCAGCAGTGAAGTCGGGGCGGGATGGGAAAAACTGTTTTTT CASSEVGAGWEKLFF
NA NA TRBJ2-7 TRBV11-2 TGTGCCACCGAGAGAGGGCAACTTCTCGGCGAGCAGTACTTC CATERGQLLGEQYF
NA TRBD2 TRBJ2-7 TRBV20-1 TGCAGTGCTAGTGCACTAGCGGGAGGTCCTACCTACGAGCAGTACTTC CSASALAGGPTYEQYF
NA NA TRBJ2-5 TRBV18 TGTGCCAGCTCACCTGACAGGGGAGGGACGGAGACCCAGTACTTC CASSPDRGGTETQYF
NA TRBD2 TRBJ2-5 TRBV3-1/TRBV3-2 TGTGCCAGCAGCCAAGAGGGGCTAGCGGGAGTCGCAGAGACCCAGTACTTC CASSQEGLAGVAETQYF
NA NA TRBJ2-1 TRBV7-8 TGTGCCAGCAGCTACTACGAGGGGGTATCCTACAATGAGCAGTTCTTC CASSYYEGVSYNEQFF